This TCR beta chain was recorded in a study of OX40 agonist ivuxolimab in advanced cancers. Whole-study context: Treatment received earlier with anti-PD-1, anti-PD-L1 or anti-CTLA-4 agents was allowed, and over 35% had some.

Study observations and caveats: Researchers report that CD8+ T cells had, on average, more expanded clones than CD4+. Clonal expansion by week 6 occurred in CD4+ and CD8+ blood T cells (at 0.1 to 3.0 mg/kg).

Clones were read by immunoSEQ multiplex PCR, and TCRdb kept only the in-frame ones, dropping some. Of 65,000 to 95,000 clones listed, about 83% are singletons. Looked up from germline, CDR1 is SGHAT and CDR2 is FQNNGV. Trimming removed 5 bases from V and 4 bases from J, with 9 bases in between. CDR3 length equals 13 residues. Blood draws occurred at baseline, cycle 4 day 1, and cycle 7 day 1. The sample holds one count of this clone. The antigen remains unidentified. The V and J genes are TRBV11-2 and TRBJ2-1; D gene unclear. Sequences were derived from CD4+ or CD8+ T cells sorted from blood, sampled in a trial of the OX40 agonist ivuxolimab. The clonotype comes from an adult with an advanced solid tumor such as melanoma, head and neck, liver or kidney cancer. The CDR3 loop is CASSPRQYNEQFF. The CDR3 DNA is TGTGCCAGCAGCCCCCGGCAATACAATGAGCAGTTCTTC.